In its sample, the clone carrying this T cell receptor (beta chain) was seen once. The final CDR3 position lacks the conserved phenylalanine or tryptophan, pointing to a likely read error. Per the germline V gene, CDR1 is SNHLY and CDR2 is FYNNEI. The CDR3 consists of 13 residues. The trim removed 8 bases at V and 1 base at J, leaving 4 bases unmatched. Under the authors' procedure: By means of reference gene primer amplification, nucleated cell counts were estimated. Sequencing was performed with immunoSEQ multiplex PCR; in TCRdb, only in-frame clones are kept and a portion is missing. The V and J calls and clone size come from that table; D and trimming were worked out from the DNA. The sample holds about 23,000 clones, around 94% seen once. The sample comes from a study of blood T cell repertoires in COVID-19. Study-wide background: Spain, Italy and the United States supplied samples that represented acute and convalescent COVID-19. PBMCs, B-cell-depleted T cells, or T cells were the source of the cDNA or gDNA that made up the material.

Sequencing was performed on peripheral blood. The chain recombines TRBV2 with TRBJ1-1; 7 bases line up with TRBD1. This clonotype originated in a human donor in a cohort sampled during active COVID-19. For the CDR3, the DNA is TGTGCCAGCCAGGGACAGAGGAACACTGAAGCTTTCCTT. Its protein is CASQGQRNTEAFL.